These 10 T cell receptor beta chains came from one sample sequenced in a study of CD8 T cells in Susac syndrome. RNA was extracted with the RNeasy kit, and a quantity of about 0.45 to 1 ug was reverse transcribed using random hexamers. TCRdb re-analysed the immunoSEQ multiplex PCR reads in MiXCR, keeping a single row per CDR3 protein. The sample has around 150,000 distinct CDR3 sequences, around 94% seen once. The sample consisted of CD4+ T cells from PBMCs. Source of these receptors: a human donor in good health.

V is TRBV29-1 and J is TRBJ2-3; D is ambiguous. The germline CDR1 and CDR2 sequences are SQVTM and ANQGSEA. The CDR3 length is 13 residues. The germline V and J ends were trimmed by 2 bases and 2 bases, with 8 bases remaining between them. CDR3 in DNA: TGCAGCGTTGAACAGAGGTTCACAGATACGCAGTATTTT. This gives the protein CSVEQRFTDTQYF.

The chain couples TRBV25-1 to TRBJ1-6; TRBD1 matches at 7 bases. The germline V gene has CDR1 MGHDK and CDR2 SYGVNS. The CDR3 consists of 15 residues. The J segment lost 4 bases and the V segment lost 11 bases, leaving 11 bases of the junction unmatched. CDR3 DNA: TGTGCCCCTCCGACCCCGGGACAGTATAATTCACCCCTCCACTTT. Protein sequence: CAPPTPGQYNSPLHF.

This chain connects TRBV19 to TRBJ1-1, with D possibly TRBD1 on 5 matching bases. The germline V gene encodes CDR1 LNHDA and CDR2 SQIVND (reference sequence). V dropped 5 bases and J dropped 10 bases, with 14 bases sitting between them. The CDR3 totals 12 residues. The CDR3 loop is CASSPLPGRAFF. CDR3 bases: TGTGCCAGTAGTCCCCTTCCGGGGCGAGCTTTCTTT.

The V call is TRBV3-1, the J call TRBJ2-5; D may be TRBD1 (5 bases). The CDR3 loop spans 14 amino acids. V shed 4 bases and J shed 7 bases, with 16 bases lying between them. In germline, CDR1 is LGHDT, CDR2 YNNKEL (reference sequence). In DNA, the CDR3 is TGTGCCAGCAGCCGAAGGACACTTGAAGGGACCCAGTACTTC. Translation: CASSRRTLEGTQYF.

V usage is TRBV3-1 and J usage is TRBJ2-7, with D possibly being TRBD1 (6 bases). V gave up 4 bases and J gave up 7 bases, with 14 bases separating them. Germline CDR1 LGHDT, CDR2 YNNKEL (reference sequence). CDR3 length: 13 residues. The CDR3 protein is CASSLSSRGEQYF. The CDR3 DNA reads as TGTGCCAGCAGCCTTTCCTCTAGGGGGGAGCAGTACTTC.

The genes are TRBV5-6 and TRBJ1-1; maybe TRBD1 (5 bases). This CDR3 is built from 14 residues. V shed 2 bases and J shed 4 bases, with 12 bases lying between them. Germline-derived CDR1 and CDR2 are SGHDT and YYEEEE. CDR3 coding DNA: TGTGCCAGCAGCTTCAGGGAAGGAGGCACTGAAGCTTTCTTT. Amino acid sequence: CASSFREGGTEAFF.

The CDR3 DNA reads as TGCGCCAGCGGGCCCAGGTGCCGCGGCAGACCTCGGGAGCAGTACTTC. Translating gives CASGPRCRGRPREQYF. This sequence joins TRBV23-1 and TRBJ2-7; no reliable D call. TRBV23-1 is labeled an ORF, and its function is uncertain. The CDR3 sequence is 16 residues long. V dropped 8 bases and J dropped 7 bases, with 27 bases sitting between them.

CDR3 nucleotide sequence: TGCAGCGTTGGACAGGGTTTTAACACCGGGGAGCTGTTTTTT. Its protein product is CSVGQGFNTGELFF. The gene calls are TRBV29-1 and TRBJ2-2; 7 bases line up with TRBD1. The junction had 4 bases not matched to a gene; V was cut back by 4 bases and J by 2 bases. The CDR3 is made up of 14 amino acids. In germline, CDR1 is SQVTM, CDR2 ANQGSEA.

The genes are TRBV29-1 and TRBJ2-4, with D unresolved. This CDR3 is built from 15 residues. V lost 6 bases to trimming and J lost 2 bases, with 17 bases between them. CDR1 is SQVTM and CDR2 is ANQGSEA in the germline V gene. CDR3 bases: TGCAGCGTCCAAGCCCGTTCGTCCCCCAAAAACATTCAGTACTTC. Its translation: CSVQARSSPKNIQYF. Based on the CDR3 plus reference TRBV29-1 and TRBJ2-4, the full variable domain is SAVISQKPSRDICQRGTSLTIQCQVDSQVTMMFWYRQQPGQSLTLIATANQGSEATYESGFVIDKFPISRPNLTFSTLTVSNMSPEDSSIYLCSVQARSSPKNIQYFGAGTRLSVL.

The gene calls are TRBV3-1 and TRBJ1-1, with D possibly matching TRBD1 (6 bases). V lost 4 bases to trimming and J lost 6 bases, with 12 bases between them. The CDR3 has 13 amino acids. Germline-derived CDR1 and CDR2 are LGHDT and YNNKEL (reference sequence). The CDR3 here is CASSPGQMAEAFF. CDR3 sequence (DNA): TGTGCCAGCAGCCCGGGACAAATGGCTGAAGCTTTCTTT.